This paragraph covers one T cell receptor (beta chain) sequence. What antigen it recognizes has not been identified. Nothing much larger sits one base from this clone, and base qualities are not available. V drops 3 bases and J drops 5 bases, leaving 13 bases in between. Its CDR3 holds 14 amino acids, cysteine through phenylalanine. Only the CDR3 DNA stays, 42 bases, in frame from base 1. CDR1 and CDR2 are drawn from the germline V gene: MNHNS, SASEGT. This entry belongs to a study of shared clonotypes between healthy human individuals (dated by TCRdb to about 2020). Study-level background: A few men and two women, aged 18 to 49 years, made up the cohort. For each donor, three plates each were used for CD4 naive and CD4 memory, two plates were used for CD8 naive, and one plate was used for CD8 memory. To increase sequencing depth and limit assay-specific biases, TCR repertoire library preparation and sequencing were carried out by different laboratories using diverse techniques. To estimate repertoire size and how much clonotype sharing occurs between individuals, the study deeply sequenced the blood TCR repertoires of five healthy adults. Leukapheresis yielded between about 0.94 and 8.9 billion PBMCs per donor.

Using the deep immunoSEQ assay, multiplex PCR amplified TCR CDR3 regions from genomic DNA. Extracted genomic DNA from each cell subset was spread evenly across all wells of several immunoSEQ 96-well plates, with each plate serving as a replicate. Each replicate PCR for sorted subsets received 200 ng genomic DNA, equal to 28,000 or so T cell genomes. Purified libraries were quantified with a Qubit 3.0 fluorometer, sized on a Bioanalyzer 2100, and re-quantified with the KAPA Library Quantification kit. Every immunoSEQ 96-well plate was sequenced on a separate single-read 150-cycle Illumina NextSeq 550 flow cell. The authors processed their data as follows. The immunoSEQ output contained only junctional sequences without quality scores, so filtering could not match that applied to full-length reads. To assign V/J genes and CDR3, sequences were annotated against IMGT germline references using PyIR, a Python wrapper for IgBLAST v1.9. Reads were removed for weak V/J assignments (E-value above 1e-6), missing CDR3, stop codons, out-of-frame junctions, or ambiguous translated residues. V3J clonotypes were defined as sequences sharing the same inferred V gene, J gene, and CDR3 amino acid sequence. Percentage overlap between repertoires was calculated by dividing the number of shared unique clonotypes by the size of the smaller repertoire. Repertoire richness was assessed with RTK rarefaction, the Chao1 estimator, and Recon v2.1 estimates of unobserved clonotypes. For all TCRbeta clonotypes obtained by the gDNA method from four donors, generation probabilities were computed with OLGA. Here the immuneACCESS table is served through TCRdb, limited to in-frame sequences with V and J called. Missing clones are a known gap in these copies; in checked studies unresolved V genes cover under half, and the rest lacks a known reason. V and J calls and clone size follow that table, whereas D and trimming were derived from the DNA. A total of about a million clones appear in this sample, over 60% of them only once. The ten biggest clones cover approximately 1.5% of the sample.

The donors were healthy, HIV-negative adults who had no recently reported acute infections or vaccinations. All donors were Caucasian adults living in Nashville, Tennessee, USA. CD4+ T cells were enriched by magnetic negative selection, after which naive cells were positively selected on CD45RA and the negative fraction was taken as the memory subset. After blood collection by leukapheresis, PBMCs were isolated using Ficoll-Histopaque density gradient centrifugation and then cryopreserved in the vapor phase of liquid nitrogen. Analytical flow cytometry was used to check the purity and quantity of every magnetically sorted T cell population. From each sorted fraction, genomic DNA was isolated and quantified by UV absorbance on a Nanodrop 2000c. Results the study describes overall, beyond this receptor: When several donors were compared, the shared fraction of clonotypes was about 5% for naive CD4, 3.5% for naive CD8, 2% to 2.5% for memory CD4, and around 0.37% for memory CD8. Compared with non-shared clonotypes, clonotypes shared by all four sorted-subset donors had higher generation probabilities. Pairwise subsampling indicated that sequencing depth was expected to affect the degree of clonotype sharing among donors. Sampling was limited to blood, and TCR repertoires in tissue likely differ from TCR repertoires in blood. Larger estimated clonotype richness was generally found for naive subsets than for memory subsets. The genetic and exposure-history diversity represented was limited by the small number of donors. Incomplete sequencing was indicated by rarefaction of sorted-subset datasets, despite the large sequencing depth.

This clonotype was sampled from a man younger than 35 in good health. This receptor chain uses TRBV6-1 and TRBJ1-2; a confident D gene designation cannot be given. Material: memory CD4+ T cells sorted from blood. The cell subset or site label here, explained by the study, means: CD45RA-negative fraction. The CDR3 amino acid sequence is: CASSDPGSVYGYTF. The bases read TGTGCCAGCAGTGACCCTGGGAGTGTGTATGGCTACACCTTC.